The 30 T cell receptor beta chains below were found in one sample sequenced in a study of T cell clonality in common variable immunodeficiency. This table comes from immunoSEQ multiplex PCR, and its TCRdb copy is limited to in-frame clones, with some not included. The table lists 35,000 to 50,000 clones, with no singletons. Specimen: peripheral blood mononuclear cells. The receptors were gathered from a person between 18 and 75 years old in good health.

This clone was observed at least ten times. The read halts 3 residues ahead of the CDR3 end, with the missing end drawn from the germline J gene. The V and J genes are TRBV19 and TRBJ2-6, with D perhaps being TRBD1 or TRBD2 (5 bases each). The germline V gene encodes CDR1 LNHDA and CDR2 SQIVND (reference sequence). The CDR3 has 19 amino acids. Trimming cost V 1 base and J 0 bases, with 16 bases left between them. Incomplete CDR3 DNA: TGTGCCAGTAGTATAGTGGGGCAGGGAGACATCTCTGGGGCCAACGTC. This sequence encodes CASSIVGQGDISGANV. In full, the CDR3 reads CASSIVGQGDISGANVLTF. Variable domain in full (rest from reference TRBV19 and TRBJ2-6): DGGITQSPKYLFRKEGQNVTLSCEQNLNHDAMYWYRQDPGQGLRLIYYSQIVNDFQKGDIAEGYSVSREKKESFPLTVTSAQKNPTAFYLCASSIVGQGDISGANVLTFGAGSRLTVL.

This clone was observed many times. The read stops 3 residues short of the end of the CDR3; the missing end is completed from the germline J gene. The chain joins TRBV30 to TRBJ2-7; TRBD1 agrees at 11 bases. V was pared by 3 bases and J by 3 bases, with 1 base of the junction left unmatched. The CDR3 is 13 amino acids. Germline assignment: CDR1 GTSNPN and CDR2 SVGIG (reference sequence). CDR3 DNA (partial): TGTGCCTGGAGGGGACAGGGGGACTACGAG. Translation gives CAWRGQGDYE. The whole CDR3 sequence reads CAWRGQGDYEQYF.

At least ten counts were recorded for this clone. The read comes to an end 3 residues before the CDR3 does, leaving the germline J gene to fill in the end. This chain links TRBV19 with TRBJ1-3; D possibly corresponds to TRBD1 (6 bases). Germline V gene data show CDR1 as LNHDA and CDR2 as SQIVND (reference sequence). The CDR3 spans 16 residues. V lost 7 bases and J 0 bases, leaving 16 bases between the germline ends. Incomplete CDR3 DNA: TGTGCCAGTACGGGAAGGGTGGACAGCTCTGGAAACACC. Its protein product is CASTGRVDSSGNT. The entire CDR3 sequence reads CASTGRVDSSGNTIYF.

This clone was observed at least ten times. The CDR3 is cut off 3 residues early in the read; its end comes from the germline J gene. Other DNA sequences of this sample code for an identical CDR3. V and J are TRBV7-2 and TRBJ2-3; 9 nucleotides agree with TRBD2. Germline V gives CDR1 SGHTA, CDR2 FQGNSA. There are 16 residues in the CDR3. V lost 0 bases, J lost 4 bases, and 5 bases stayed unmatched. The CDR3 DNA, read in part, is TGTGCCAGCAGCTTAGCTAGCGGGAGTGGCGCAGATACG. Protein: CASSLASGSGADT. From start to end, the CDR3 is CASSLASGSGADTQYF.

This clone was recorded many times. One junction end does not reproduce the germline sequence, and a read error may be involved. Read coverage stops 3 residues before the CDR3 terminus; the germline J gene supplies the remainder. The chain is built from TRBV11-2 and TRBJ2-5, with a weak D call TRBD2 (5 bases). Germline V gene data show CDR1 as SGHAT and CDR2 as FQNNGV. There are 13 residues in the CDR3. The CDR3 spells CASSVERPETQYF. CDR3 DNA (partial): TGTGCCAGCAGCGTAGAGCGGCCAGAGACC.

This clone appeared many times. The read halts 3 residues ahead of the CDR3 end, with the missing end drawn from the germline J gene. This chain uses TRBV20-1 with TRBJ2-2, with 9 bases identical to TRBD2. The CDR3 contains 17 residues. Germline V lookup: CDR1 DFQATT, CDR2 SNEGSKA (reference sequence). J lost 6 bases, V lost 1 base, and 12 bases had no gene match. CDR3 amino acids: CSARGGSGRGAAGELFF. Partial CDR3 DNA: TGCAGTGCTAGAGGCGGTAGCGGGAGAGGGGCGGCCGGGGAG.

This clone has a count of ten or more. The CDR3 goes on 3 residues after the read ends, and that part is filled in from the germline J gene. The genes are TRBV5-1 and TRBJ1-6; weak D call: TRBD1 (6 bases). The germline V and J ends were trimmed by 2 bases and 10 bases, with 13 bases remaining between them. Germline CDR1 and CDR2: SGHRS and YFSETQ. The CDR3 extends over 14 amino acids. CDR3 bases read: TGCGCCAGCAGCTTCGAGGGGGAAGGATCACCC. Its protein is CASSFEGEGSP. The whole CDR3 protein is CASSFEGEGSPLHF.

On this clone itself: The observed sequence ends 3 residues before the CDR3 terminus, with the missing tail filled in from the germline J gene. Other DNA sequences of this sample code for an identical CDR3. The chain couples TRBV6-2 or TRBV6-3 to TRBJ2-5, with 9 nucleotides matching TRBD2. With V trimmed by 4 bases and J by 4 bases, 13 bases remained unmatched. The CDR3 totals 17 residues. From germline, CDR1 is MNHEY and CDR2 SVGEGT. Here the CDR3 reads CASSLGLAGPGGETQYF. The CDR3 DNA, read in part, is TGTGCCAGCAGTTTGGGGCTAGCGGGGCCCGGGGGAGAGACC.

This clone was seen at least ten times. With the read ending 3 residues before the CDR3 end, the germline J gene is used to fill in that end. This chain connects TRBV20-1 to TRBJ1-2; no clear D. CDR1 and CDR2 from the germline V gene are DFQATT and SNEGSKA (reference sequence). Trimming cost V 5 bases and J 2 bases, with 6 bases left between them. The CDR3 has 11 residues. The CDR3 spells CSAPGNYGYTF. CDR3 bases read: TGCAGTGCTCCCGGGAACTATGGC.

This clone was recorded at least ten times. The sequenced fragment ends 3 residues before the CDR3 boundary, so the rest is inferred from the germline J gene. This rearrangement joins TRBV30 to TRBJ2-5, with TRBD1 as a possible D gene (5 bases). Trimming removed 0 bases from V and 2 bases from J, with 7 bases in between. Germline-derived CDR1 and CDR2 are GTSNPN and SVGIG (reference sequence). This CDR3 is 13 amino acids long. The CDR3 DNA, read in part, is TGTGCCTGGAGTGTTAACAGGCAAGAGACC. This sequence encodes CAWSVNRQET. The whole CDR3 protein is CAWSVNRQETQYF.

This clone was picked up many times. The CDR3 end lies 3 residues beyond the end of the read and is filled in from the germline J gene. V gene TRBV30 combines with J gene TRBJ1-5, with 12 bases fitting TRBD1. The CDR3 is made up of 13 amino acids. Germline V gene lookup returns CDR1 GTSNPN and CDR2 SVGIG (reference sequence). Trimming cost V 5 bases and J 5 bases; bases outside gene matches: 1. Partial CDR3 DNA: TGTGCCTGGGGGACAGGGGGCGATCAGCCC. Translation: CAWGTGGDQP. Given in full, the CDR3 is CAWGTGGDQPQHF.

In this sample, this clone turned up many times. Read data end 3 residues before the CDR3 end; the end is taken from the germline J gene. The J gene is TRBJ1-1, the V gene TRBV19; 10 positions match TRBD1. Per the germline V gene, CDR1 is LNHDA and CDR2 is SQIVND (reference sequence). The trim removed 5 bases at V and 4 bases at J, leaving 10 bases unmatched. CDR3 length equals 16 residues. CDR3 bases read: TGTGCCAGTAGTTCTTTGACAGGGGGCCGGGGCACTGAA. Its protein product is CASSSLTGGRGTE. The full CDR3 sequence reads CASSSLTGGRGTEAFF.

This clone was found many times. The CDR3 goes on 3 residues after the read ends, and that part is filled in from the germline J gene. V is TRBV20-1 and J is TRBJ2-2, with 7 bases identical to TRBD1. Trimming at V came to 5 bases and at J to 0 bases, leaving 3 bases not matched to a gene. This CDR3 region has 14 residues. Germline CDR1 reads DFQATT; CDR2 reads SNEGSKA (reference sequence). The CDR3 spells CSAPTGSNTGELFF. The CDR3 DNA, read in part, is TGCAGTGCTCCGACAGGGTCGAACACCGGGGAG.

This clone appeared many times. The read is 3 residues too short to cover the CDR3 end, so that end is filled in from the germline J gene. This rearrangement joins TRBV29-1 to TRBJ1-2; 10 bases line up with TRBD1. The CDR3 runs to 12 residues. Trimming at V came to 5 bases and at J to 5 bases, leaving 2 bases not matched to a gene. CDR1 and CDR2 from the germline V gene are SQVTM and ANQGSEA. The CDR3 bases that were read are TGCAGCGTTAGGACAGGGGGGTATGGC. Translated: CSVRTGGYG. The entire CDR3 reads CSVRTGGYGYTF.

Concerning this clone: The CDR3 is cut off 3 residues early in the read; its end comes from the germline J gene. The gene calls are TRBV5-8 and TRBJ1-2, with D perhaps TRBD1 (5 bases). Germline V gene lookup returns CDR1 SGHTS and CDR2 YDEGEE. Trimming stripped 5 bases from V and 6 bases from J, with 14 bases between. CDR3 length: 13 amino acids. CDR3 DNA (partial): TGTGCCAGCAGGCTAAGGGGCGCAGATGGC. Its protein is CASRLRGADG. The complete CDR3 protein is CASRLRGADGYTF.

This clone was recorded at least ten times. The observed sequence ends 3 residues before the CDR3 terminus, with the missing tail filled in from the germline J gene. V usage is TRBV12-3 or TRBV12-4 and J usage is TRBJ1-1, with D maybe TRBD1 (5 bases). CDR3 length: 14 residues. The covered CDR3 bases are TGTGCCAGCAGTTTACGCGCGGCCGACAGCGAA. Protein sequence: CASSLRAADSE. The CDR3 in its entirety is CASSLRAADSEAFF.

This clone was found many times. The read stops 3 residues short of the end of the CDR3; the missing end is completed from the germline J gene. This rearrangement joins TRBV30 to TRBJ1-2, with a possible D match to TRBD1 (6 bases). The CDR3 has 14 residues. V gave up 4 bases and J gave up 4 bases, with 16 bases separating them. Germline CDR1 GTSNPN, CDR2 SVGIG (reference sequence). The covered CDR3 bases are TGTGCCTGGAAGGGGGACTGGGGGGGCTATGGC. This gives the protein CAWKGDWGGYG. The whole CDR3 protein is CAWKGDWGGYGYTF.

This clone has ten or more counts. The sequenced fragment ends 3 residues before the CDR3 boundary, so the rest is inferred from the germline J gene. The rearrangement links TRBV6-2 or TRBV6-3 to TRBJ1-1; TRBD1 agrees at 7 bases. Germline values: CDR1 MNHEY, CDR2 SVGEGT. The ends lost 6 bases at V and 1 base at J; junction bases unmatched: 5. The CDR3 contains 14 residues. The sequenced CDR3 bases are TGTGCCAGCAGAAGAGGGGGCTCGAACACTGAA. It codes for CASRRGGSNTE. The complete CDR3 protein is CASRRGGSNTEAFF.

In its sample, this clone was seen a few times. The missing CDR3 end, 3 residues past where the read stops, is filled in from the germline J gene. This rearrangement joins TRBV6-2 or TRBV6-3 to TRBJ2-3, with 9 bases aligning to TRBD1. CDR1 MNHEY and CDR2 SVGEGT come from the germline V gene. CDR3 size: 16 residues. CDR3 DNA, as far as it was read: TGTGCCAGCAGTTACGGGACAGGGTTGCGCAATCAGCCG. Protein sequence: CASSYGTGLRNQP. The full CDR3 reads CASSYGTGLRNQPQYF.

Many counts were recorded for this clone. The DNA ends 3 residues before the CDR3 does, and the rest of the CDR3 is filled in from the germline J gene. This chain connects TRBV9 to TRBJ1-2; no clear D. CDR3 length: 13 residues. Deletions cut 0 bases from V and 5 bases from J, with 8 bases between. The germline gives CDR1 SGDLS, CDR2 YYNGEE. Incomplete CDR3 DNA: TGTGCCAGCAGCGTAGTAGAAGGGTATGGC. The encoded protein is CASSVVEGYG. The full CDR3 sequence reads CASSVVEGYGYTF.

This clone has ten or more counts. The CDR3 is cut off 3 residues early in the read; its end comes from the germline J gene. The rearrangement uses TRBV2 and TRBJ1-2, with no clear D. Germline loops: CDR1 SNHLY, CDR2 FYNNEI. The CDR3 has 13 residues. The V end was cut by 2 bases, the J end by 7 bases, with 11 bases between. The CDR3 DNA, read in part, is TGTGCCAGCAGTGAACGAAGGTTCCCTGGC. It specifies CASSERRFPG. The entire CDR3 sequence reads CASSERRFPGYTF. The variable domain in full, completed from reference TRBV2 and TRBJ1-2, reads EPEVTQTPSHQVTQMGQEVILRCVPISNHLYFYWYRQILGQKVEFLVSFYNNEISEKSEIFDDQFSVERPDGSNFTLKIRSTKLEDSAMYFCASSERRFPGYTFGSGTRLTVV.

This clone has only a few counts. This may come from a read error, since a much larger clone is one base off. Coverage ceases 3 residues before the CDR3 finishes, and the germline J gene fills in the end. This sequence joins TRBV19 and TRBJ1-4, with D tentatively TRBD1 (5 bases). The CDR3 loop spans 15 amino acids. The germline gives CDR1 LNHDA, CDR2 SQIVND (reference sequence). CDR3 DNA, as far as it was read: TGTGCCAGTAGTGGGCAGTTCTCTGGGGCCAACGTA. Amino acids: CASSGQFSGANV. The whole CDR3 region reads CASSGQFSGANVLFF.

This clone was seen many times. The CDR3 end falls 3 residues outside the read, so it is completed with the germline J gene. The J gene is TRBJ1-2, the V gene TRBV7-8; no reliable D call. The CDR3 consists of 15 residues. Germline lookup yields CDR1 SGHVS and CDR2 FQNEAQ. Trimming took off 1 base at V and 2 bases at J, with 11 bases between the two ends. CDR3 loop: CASSLVEGGNYGYTF. The CDR3 DNA, read in part, is TGTGCCAGCAGCTTAGTAGAGGGTGGGAACTATGGC.

This clone was counted ten times or more. The read finishes 3 residues shy of the CDR3 end, and the germline J gene is used to complete it. The rearrangement uses TRBV7-9 and TRBJ1-2, with TRBD1 matching 7 bases. The germline gives CDR1 SEHNR, CDR2 FQNEAQ (reference sequence). This CDR3 has 14 amino acids. The CDR3 DNA, read in part, is TGTGCCAGCAGCGAATTAGGAGGGACAGAAGGC. Translation: CASSELGGTEG. The full-length CDR3 reads as CASSELGGTEGYTF.

This clone has ten or more counts. The CDR3 goes on 3 residues after the read ends, and that part is filled in from the germline J gene. The genes are TRBV6-1 and TRBJ1-5; D remains unclear. The germline CDR1 and CDR2 sequences are MNHNS and SASEGT. The CDR3 extends over 14 amino acids. The CDR3 reads CASSDGGSRNPQHF. CDR3 DNA, as far as it was read: TGTGCCAGCAGTGATGGCGGTTCACGGAATCCC.

This clone was picked up many times. The read finishes 3 residues shy of the CDR3 end, and the germline J gene is used to complete it. The V and J genes are TRBV18 and TRBJ1-1; 12 bases are a match to TRBD1. With 6 bases clipped from V and 7 bases from J, the junction kept 6 bases outside the gene matches. This CDR3 is built from 14 residues. In germline, CDR1 is KGHSH, CDR2 LQKENI. The CDR3 DNA, read in part, is TGTGCCAGCTCCCGGGACAGGGGGCTGGGTGAA. Its translation is CASSRDRGLGE. In full, the CDR3 reads CASSRDRGLGEAFF.

This clone was detected a few times. The CDR3 end falls 3 residues outside the read, so it is completed with the germline J gene. J is TRBJ2-7 and V is TRBV7-6; D ambiguous. Germline CDR1 reads SGHVS; CDR2 reads FNYEAQ. V dropped 4 bases and J dropped 6 bases, with 10 bases sitting between them. This CDR3 contains 12 residues. Here the CDR3 reads CASSSDQREQYF. CDR3 bases read: TGTGCCAGCAGCTCCGACCAGCGCGAG.

This clone was seen repeatedly, ten times or more. Read coverage stops 3 residues before the CDR3 terminus; the germline J gene supplies the remainder. This chain connects TRBV7-2 to TRBJ2-4, with D tentatively TRBD2 (6 bases). Germline CDR1 and CDR2: SGHTA and FQGNSA. The V gene lost 2 bases and the J gene lost 7 bases, with 12 bases spanning the gap. The CDR3 extends over 14 amino acids. The CDR3 spells CASSLIGGANIQYF. The part of the CDR3 DNA that was read is TGTGCCAGCAGCTTAATTGGAGGGGCTAACATT.

This clone was seen ten or more times. This CDR3 reads CSVGKGSNEQFF. The covered CDR3 bases are TGCAGCGTTGGGAAGGGGTCCAATGAG. This chain joins TRBV29-1 and TRBJ2-1; D might be TRBD1 (5 bases). The missing CDR3 end, 3 residues past where the read stops, is filled in from the germline J gene. Between the trimmed V and J ends, which lost 4 bases and 6 bases, there was a span of 10 bases. CDR1 is SQVTM, CDR2 ANQGSEA, per germline. The CDR3 consists of 12 residues.

This clone was detected ten times or more. The read is 3 residues too short to cover the CDR3 end, so that end is filled in from the germline J gene. The chain employs TRBV4-2 and TRBJ2-7; TRBD2 might be the D (6 bases). The CDR3 covers 15 residues. Germline assignment: CDR1 LGHNA and CDR2 YNFKEQ. V shed 3 bases and J shed 2 bases, with 14 bases lying between them. The chain's CDR3 is CASSQTRPRPYEQYF. The covered CDR3 bases are TGTGCCAGCAGCCAGACTAGGCCCCGCCCCTACGAG.